This TCR beta chain is drawn from a study of T cell repertoires in cytomegalovirus infection. Overall study context: Based on public TCR beta signatures, there were indications of CMV infection and of a matching HLA type. General study findings and limits: People with CMV and the relevant HLA were identified by cumulative public TCR beta family frequency.

With respect to this clonotype: Antigen unknown.

With V trimmed by 5 bases and J by 5 bases, 13 bases remained unmatched. The CDR3 length is 16 residues. The germline gives CDR1 SGHAT, CDR2 FQNNGV. TCRdb re-analysed the reads in MiXCR, keeping a single row per CDR3 protein. The data show approximately 750,000 distinct CDR3 sequences, 35% seen once. This TCR was recovered from a human donor in good health (CMV status not recorded). Some clones in this sample may be carry-over from other donors' samples. This sequence joins TRBV11-2 and TRBJ1-1; 8 bases line up with TRBD1. The sample taken for sequencing was PBMCs. The CDR3: CASSLRQGNSRTEAFF. The CDR3 DNA reads as TGTGCCAGCAGCCTTCGACAGGGGAATTCGAGGACTGAAGCTTTCTTT.